This T cell receptor beta chain was captured by sequencing in a study of blood T cell repertoires in COVID-19. Measured with immunoSEQ multiplex PCR; TCRdb has only the in-frame clones, and not every one. Of 200,000 to 250,000 clones listed, approximately 87% are singletons. CDR3 length: 19 amino acids. V lost 4 bases, J lost 4 bases, and 16 bases stayed unmatched. The germline V gene has CDR1 SGDLS and CDR2 YYNGEE. The rearrangement uses TRBV9 and TRBJ1-3; 11 positions agree with TRBD1. What was sequenced was peripheral blood. This TCR derives from a man aged 55-75 years with acute or convalescent COVID-19. The CDR3, as DNA: TGTGCCAGCAGCCTCCCCTCCTCCGGGACAGGGGGGGAGGGAAACACCATATATTTT. This translates into CASSLPSSGTGGEGNTIYF.